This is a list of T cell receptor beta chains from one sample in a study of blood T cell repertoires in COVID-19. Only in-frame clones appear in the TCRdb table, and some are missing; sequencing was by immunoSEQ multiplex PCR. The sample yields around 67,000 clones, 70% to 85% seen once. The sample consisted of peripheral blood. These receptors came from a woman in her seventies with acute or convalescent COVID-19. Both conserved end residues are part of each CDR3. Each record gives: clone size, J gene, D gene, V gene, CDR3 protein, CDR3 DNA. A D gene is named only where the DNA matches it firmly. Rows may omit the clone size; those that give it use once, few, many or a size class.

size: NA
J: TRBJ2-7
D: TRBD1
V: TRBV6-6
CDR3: CASKEPGQNYEQYF
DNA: TGTGCCAGCAAGGAGCCGGGACAGAACTACGAGCAGTACTTC

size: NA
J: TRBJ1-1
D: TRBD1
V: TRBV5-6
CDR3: CASSPWDRGGNTEAFF
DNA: TGTGCCAGCAGCCCCTGGGACAGGGGGGGGAACACTGAAGCTTTCTTT

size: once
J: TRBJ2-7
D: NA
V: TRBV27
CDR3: CASSLRGSYEQYF
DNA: TGTGCCAGCAGTTTAAGGGGTTCCTACGAGCAGTACTTC

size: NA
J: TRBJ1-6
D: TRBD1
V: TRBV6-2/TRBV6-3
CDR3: CASSYVTGNDSPLHF
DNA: TGTGCCAGCAGTTACGTGACAGGGAATGATTCACCCCTCCACTTT

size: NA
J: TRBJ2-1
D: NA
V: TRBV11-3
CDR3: CASSLESTGSSYNEQFF
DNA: TGTGCCAGCAGCTTAGAGTCGACAGGCAGCTCCTACAATGAGCAGTTCTTC

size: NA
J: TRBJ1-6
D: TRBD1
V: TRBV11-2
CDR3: CASSLVVQARGNSPLHF
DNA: TGTGCCAGCAGCTTAGTGGTGCAGGCCAGGGGGAATTCACCCCTCCACTTT

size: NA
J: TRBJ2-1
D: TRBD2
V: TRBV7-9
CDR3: CASSWQREGLNEQFF
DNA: TGTGCCAGCAGCTGGCAGCGGGAGGGCCTCAATGAGCAGTTCTTC

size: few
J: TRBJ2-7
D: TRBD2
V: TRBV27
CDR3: CASMTSGTNYEQYF
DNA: TGTGCCAGCATGACTAGCGGAACAAACTACGAGCAGTACTTC

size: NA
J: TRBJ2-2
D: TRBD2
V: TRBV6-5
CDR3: CASSRGGLGELFF
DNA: TGTGCCAGCAGCCGGGGGGGCCTCGGGGAGCTGTTTTTT

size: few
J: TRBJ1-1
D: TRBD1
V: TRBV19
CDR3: CASSIILGQGAEAFF
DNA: TGTGCCAGTAGTATTATTCTAGGACAGGGGGCCGAAGCTTTCTTT

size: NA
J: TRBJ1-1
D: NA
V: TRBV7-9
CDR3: CASSLDTEEEAFF
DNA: TGTGCCAGCAGCTTAGACACAGAAGAAGAAGCTTTCTTT

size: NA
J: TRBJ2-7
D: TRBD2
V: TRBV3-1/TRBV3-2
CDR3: CASSQRLAGGPWEQYF
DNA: TGTGCCAGCAGCCAACGACTAGCGGGGGGGCCCTGGGAGCAGTACTTC

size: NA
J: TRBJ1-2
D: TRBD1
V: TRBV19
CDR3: CASSIRDRVQTGGYTF
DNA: TGTGCCAGTAGTATAAGGGACAGGGTCCAAACGGGTGGCTACACCTTC

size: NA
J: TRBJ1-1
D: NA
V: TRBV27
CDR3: CASSRAGPTEAFF
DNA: TGTGCCAGCAGTAGAGCAGGGCCTACTGAAGCTTTCTTT

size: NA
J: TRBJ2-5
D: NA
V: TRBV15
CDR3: CATSRAGGNSETQYF
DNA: TGTGCCACCAGCAGAGCGGGGGGCAATTCGGAGACCCAGTACTTC

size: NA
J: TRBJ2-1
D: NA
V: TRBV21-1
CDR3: CASSKGEAALTSSYNEQFF
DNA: TGTGCCAGCAGCAAAGGGGAGGCAGCTCTAACTTCTTCCTACAATGAGCAGTTCTTC

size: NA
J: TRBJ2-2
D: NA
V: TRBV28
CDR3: CASSVGSAGELFF
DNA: TGTGCCAGCAGTGTGGGCTCGGCCGGGGAGCTGTTTTTT

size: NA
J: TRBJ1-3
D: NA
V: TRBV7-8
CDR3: CASSSGTGNTIYF
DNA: TGTGCCAGCAGCTCCGGTACTGGAAACACCATATATTTT

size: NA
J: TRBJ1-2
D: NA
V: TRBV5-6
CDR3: CASSFLSSGGYTF
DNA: TGTGCCAGCAGCTTTCTAAGCTCGGGGGGCTACACCTTC

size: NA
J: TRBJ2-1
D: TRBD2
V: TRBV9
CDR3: CASSVVSPAGGLGNEQFF
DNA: TGTGCCAGCAGCGTAGTCAGTCCAGCGGGAGGGCTTGGCAATGAGCAGTTCTTC